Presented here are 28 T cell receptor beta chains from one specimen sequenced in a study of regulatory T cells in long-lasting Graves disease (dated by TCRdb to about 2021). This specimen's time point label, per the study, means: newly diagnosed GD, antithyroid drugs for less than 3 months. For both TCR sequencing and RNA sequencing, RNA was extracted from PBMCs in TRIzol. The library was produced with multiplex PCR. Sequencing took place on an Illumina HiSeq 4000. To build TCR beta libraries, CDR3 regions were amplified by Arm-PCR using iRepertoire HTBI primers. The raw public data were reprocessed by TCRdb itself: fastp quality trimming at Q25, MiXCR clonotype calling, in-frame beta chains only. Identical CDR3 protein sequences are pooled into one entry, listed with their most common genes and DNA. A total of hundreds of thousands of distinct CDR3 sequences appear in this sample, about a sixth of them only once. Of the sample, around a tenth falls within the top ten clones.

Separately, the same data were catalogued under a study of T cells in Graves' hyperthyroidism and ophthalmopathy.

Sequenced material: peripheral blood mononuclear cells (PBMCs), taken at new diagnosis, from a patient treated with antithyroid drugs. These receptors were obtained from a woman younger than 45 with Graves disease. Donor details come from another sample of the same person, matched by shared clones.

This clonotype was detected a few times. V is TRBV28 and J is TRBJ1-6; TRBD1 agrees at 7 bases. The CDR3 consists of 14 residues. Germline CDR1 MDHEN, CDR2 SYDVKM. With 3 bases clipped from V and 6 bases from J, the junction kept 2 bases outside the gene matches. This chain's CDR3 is CASSFGQVNSPLHF. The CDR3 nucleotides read TGTGCCAGCAGTTTCGGACAGGTTAATTCACCCCTCCACTTT.

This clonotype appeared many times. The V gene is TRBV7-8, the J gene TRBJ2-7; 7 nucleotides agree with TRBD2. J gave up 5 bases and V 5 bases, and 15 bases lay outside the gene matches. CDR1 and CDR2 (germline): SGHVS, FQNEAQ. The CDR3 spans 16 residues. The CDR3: CASSPRMGRAYHEQYF. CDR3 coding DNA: TGTGCCAGCAGCCCGCGAATGGGGAGGGCCTATCACGAGCAGTACTTC.

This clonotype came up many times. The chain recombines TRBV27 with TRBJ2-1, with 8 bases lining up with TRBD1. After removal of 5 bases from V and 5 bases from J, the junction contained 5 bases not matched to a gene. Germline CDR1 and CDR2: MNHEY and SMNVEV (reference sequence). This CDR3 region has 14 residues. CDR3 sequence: CASSRQGNHNEQFF. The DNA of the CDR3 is TGTGCCAGCAGTAGACAGGGGAACCACAATGAGCAGTTCTTC.

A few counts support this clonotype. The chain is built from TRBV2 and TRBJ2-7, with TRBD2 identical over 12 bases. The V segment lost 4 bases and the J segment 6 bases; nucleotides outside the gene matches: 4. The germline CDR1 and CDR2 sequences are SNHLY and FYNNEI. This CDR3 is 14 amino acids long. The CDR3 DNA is TGTGCCAGCAGTGGACTAGCGGGAGCGGTCGAGCAGTACTTC. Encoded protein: CASSGLAGAVEQYF.

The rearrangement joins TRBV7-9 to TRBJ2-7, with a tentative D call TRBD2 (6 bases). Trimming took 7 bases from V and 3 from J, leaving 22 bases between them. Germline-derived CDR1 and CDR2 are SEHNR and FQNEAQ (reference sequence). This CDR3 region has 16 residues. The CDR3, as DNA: TGTGCCAGCACCTGGGGGATTGGGGGGACCCACTACGAGCAGTACTTC. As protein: CASTWGIGGTHYEQYF.

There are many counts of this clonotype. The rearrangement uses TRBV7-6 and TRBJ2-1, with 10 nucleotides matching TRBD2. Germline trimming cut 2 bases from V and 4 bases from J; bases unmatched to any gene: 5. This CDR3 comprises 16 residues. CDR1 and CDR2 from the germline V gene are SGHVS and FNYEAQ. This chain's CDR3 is CASSLFRTSGYNEQFF. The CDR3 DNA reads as TGTGCCAGCAGCTTATTCAGGACTAGCGGTTACAATGAGCAGTTCTTC.

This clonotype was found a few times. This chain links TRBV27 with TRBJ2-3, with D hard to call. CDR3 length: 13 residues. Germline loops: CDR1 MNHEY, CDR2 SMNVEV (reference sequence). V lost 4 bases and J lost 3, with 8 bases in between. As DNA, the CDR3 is TGTGCCAGCAGTTACGACGGAACAGATACGCAGTATTTT. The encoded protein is CASSYDGTDTQYF.

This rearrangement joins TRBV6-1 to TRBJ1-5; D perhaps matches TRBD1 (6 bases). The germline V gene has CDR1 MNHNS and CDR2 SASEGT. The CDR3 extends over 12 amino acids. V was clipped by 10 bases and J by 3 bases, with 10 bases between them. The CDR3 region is CATTGNNQPQHF. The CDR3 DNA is TGTGCCACTACAGGGAACAATCAGCCCCAGCATTTT.

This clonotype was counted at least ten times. This CDR3 reads CASRSGNAETQYF. The CDR3 coding sequence is TGTGCCAGCAGGAGCGGGAACGCAGAGACCCAGTACTTC. The rearrangement links TRBV7-2 to TRBJ2-5, with TRBD2 identical over 7 bases. The germline V gene has CDR1 SGHTA and CDR2 FQGNSA. The CDR3 runs 13 residues. V gave up 6 bases and J gave up 4 bases; unmatched junction bases: 5.

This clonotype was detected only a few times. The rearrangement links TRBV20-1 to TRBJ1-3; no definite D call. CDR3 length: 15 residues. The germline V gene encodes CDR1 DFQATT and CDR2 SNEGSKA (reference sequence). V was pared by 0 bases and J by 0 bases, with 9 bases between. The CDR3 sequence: CSARDRHVSGNTIYF. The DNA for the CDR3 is TGCAGTGCTAGAGATCGGCACGTCTCTGGAAACACCATATATTTT.

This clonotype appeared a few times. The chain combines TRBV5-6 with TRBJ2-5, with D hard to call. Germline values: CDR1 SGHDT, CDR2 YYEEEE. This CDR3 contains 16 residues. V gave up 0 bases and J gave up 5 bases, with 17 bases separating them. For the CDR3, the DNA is TGTGCCAGCAGCTTGGATTCGCGCAGGCGATTGGAGACCCAGTACTTC. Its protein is CASSLDSRRRLETQYF.

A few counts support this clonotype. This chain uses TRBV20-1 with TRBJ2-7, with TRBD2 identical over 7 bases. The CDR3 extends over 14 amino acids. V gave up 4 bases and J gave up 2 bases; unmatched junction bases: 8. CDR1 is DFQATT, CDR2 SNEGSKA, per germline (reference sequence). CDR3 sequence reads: CSAIVGRKPYEQYF. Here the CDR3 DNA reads TGCAGTGCTATTGTCGGGAGGAAACCCTACGAGCAGTACTTC.

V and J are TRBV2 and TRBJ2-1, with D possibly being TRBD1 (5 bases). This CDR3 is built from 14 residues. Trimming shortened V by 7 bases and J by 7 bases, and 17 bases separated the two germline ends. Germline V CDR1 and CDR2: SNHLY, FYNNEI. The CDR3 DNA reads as TGTGCCAGCACCGTTGACGGAAACAGGAATGAGCAGTTCTTC. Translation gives CASTVDGNRNEQFF.

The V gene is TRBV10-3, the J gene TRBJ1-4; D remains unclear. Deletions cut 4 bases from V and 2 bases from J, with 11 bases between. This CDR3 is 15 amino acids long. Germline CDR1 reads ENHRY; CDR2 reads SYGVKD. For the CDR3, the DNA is TGTGCCATCAGTGGTGGCACCGGGACTAATGAAAAACTGTTTTTT. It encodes CAISGGTGTNEKLFF.

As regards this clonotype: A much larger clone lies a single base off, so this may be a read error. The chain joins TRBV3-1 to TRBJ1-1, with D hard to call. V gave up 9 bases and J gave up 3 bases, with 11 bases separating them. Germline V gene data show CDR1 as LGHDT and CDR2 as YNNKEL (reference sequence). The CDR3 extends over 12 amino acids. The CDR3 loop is CASSHADTEAFF. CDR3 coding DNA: TGTGCCAGTTCACATGCGGACACTGAAGCTTTCTTT.

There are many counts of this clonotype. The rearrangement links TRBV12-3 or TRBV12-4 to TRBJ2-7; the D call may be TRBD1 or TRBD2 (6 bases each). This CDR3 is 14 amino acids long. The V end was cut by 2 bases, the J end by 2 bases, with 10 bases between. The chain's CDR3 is CASSLYGGPYEQYF. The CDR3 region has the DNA TGTGCCAGCAGTTTATACGGGGGCCCCTACGAGCAGTACTTC.

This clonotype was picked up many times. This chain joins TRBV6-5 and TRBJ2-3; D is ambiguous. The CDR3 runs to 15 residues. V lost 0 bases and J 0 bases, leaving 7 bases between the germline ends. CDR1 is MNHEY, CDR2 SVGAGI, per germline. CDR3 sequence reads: CASSYSGQSTDTQYF. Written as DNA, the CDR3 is TGTGCCAGCAGTTACTCCGGTCAGAGCACAGATACGCAGTATTTT.

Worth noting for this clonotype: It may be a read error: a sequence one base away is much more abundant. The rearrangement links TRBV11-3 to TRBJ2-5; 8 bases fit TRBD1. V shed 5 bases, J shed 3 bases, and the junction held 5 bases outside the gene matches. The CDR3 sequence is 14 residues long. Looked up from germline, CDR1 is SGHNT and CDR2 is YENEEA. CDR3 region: CASSLPGQEETQYF. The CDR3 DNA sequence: TGTGCCAGCAGCCTCCCGGGACAGGAAGAGACCCAGTACTTC.

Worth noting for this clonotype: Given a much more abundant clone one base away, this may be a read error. CDR3 sequence (DNA): TGTACCAGCTCCCCAGGGAGGGGGACCTACGAGCAGTACTTC. It yields the protein CTSSPGRGTYEQYF. This chain connects TRBV18 to TRBJ2-7; the D gene is possibly TRBD2 (7 bases). The CDR3 is 14 residues long. Germline CDR1 and CDR2: KGHSH and LQKENI. Complete variable domain (other parts from reference TRBV18 and TRBJ2-7): NAGVMQNPRHLVRRRGQEARLRCSPMKGHSHVYWYRQLPEEGLKFMVYLQKENIIDESGMPKERFSAEFPKEGPSILRIQQVVRGDSAAYFCTSSPGRGTYEQYFGPGTRLTVT.

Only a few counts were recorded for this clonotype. The CDR3 DNA is TGTGCCAGCAGCCCGATAAAAGGGACTAGCGGGAGGCCTGAACAGTACTTC. It codes for CASSPIKGTSGRPEQYF. V is TRBV6-1 and J is TRBJ2-4; 15 bases match TRBD2. CDR3 length: 17 amino acids. Germline V gene data show CDR1 as MNHNS and CDR2 as SASEGT. V lost 6 bases, J lost 13 bases, and 16 bases stayed unmatched.

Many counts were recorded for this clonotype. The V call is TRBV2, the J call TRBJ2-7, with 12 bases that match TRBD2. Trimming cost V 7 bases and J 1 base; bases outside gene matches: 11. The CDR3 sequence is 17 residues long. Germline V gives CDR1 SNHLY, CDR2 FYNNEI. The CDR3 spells CASTRSSTSGGSYEQYF. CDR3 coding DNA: TGTGCCAGCACCCGATCCTCGACTAGCGGGGGTTCCTACGAGCAGTACTTC. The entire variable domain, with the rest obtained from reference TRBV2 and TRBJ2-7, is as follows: EPEVTQTPSHQVTQMGQEVILRCVPISNHLYFYWYRQILGQKVEFLVSFYNNEISEKSEIFDDQFSVERPDGSNFTLKIRSTKLEDSAMYFCASTRSSTSGGSYEQYFGPGTRLTVT.

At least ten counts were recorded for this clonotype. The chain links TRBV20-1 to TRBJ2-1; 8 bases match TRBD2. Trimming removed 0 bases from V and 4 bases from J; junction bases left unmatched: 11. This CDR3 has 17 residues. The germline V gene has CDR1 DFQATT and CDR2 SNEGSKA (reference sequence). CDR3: CSARESGAGGGYNEQFF. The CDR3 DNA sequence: TGCAGTGCTAGAGAATCCGGTGCGGGAGGCGGGTACAATGAGCAGTTCTTC.

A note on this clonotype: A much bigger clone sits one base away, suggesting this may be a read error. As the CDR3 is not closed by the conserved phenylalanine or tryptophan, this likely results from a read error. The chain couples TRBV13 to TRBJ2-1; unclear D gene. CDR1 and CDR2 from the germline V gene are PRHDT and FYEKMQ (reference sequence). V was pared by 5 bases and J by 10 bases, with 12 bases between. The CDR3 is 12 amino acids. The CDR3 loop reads CASSRLGLEQFL. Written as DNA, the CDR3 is TGTGCCAGCAGCCGACTGGGGTTAGAGCAGTTCCTC.

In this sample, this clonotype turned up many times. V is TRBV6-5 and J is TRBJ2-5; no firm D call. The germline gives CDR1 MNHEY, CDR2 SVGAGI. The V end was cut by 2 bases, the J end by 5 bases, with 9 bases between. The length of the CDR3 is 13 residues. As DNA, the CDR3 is TGTGCCAGCAGTTACGCCGGTATCGAGACCCAGTACTTC. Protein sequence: CASSYAGIETQYF.

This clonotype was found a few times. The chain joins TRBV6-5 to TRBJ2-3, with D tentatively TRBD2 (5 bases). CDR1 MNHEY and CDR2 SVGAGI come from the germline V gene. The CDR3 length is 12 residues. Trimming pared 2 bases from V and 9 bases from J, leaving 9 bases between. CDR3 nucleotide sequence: TGTGCCAGCAGTTACGTAGGGAGCACGCAGTATTTT. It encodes CASSYVGSTQYF.

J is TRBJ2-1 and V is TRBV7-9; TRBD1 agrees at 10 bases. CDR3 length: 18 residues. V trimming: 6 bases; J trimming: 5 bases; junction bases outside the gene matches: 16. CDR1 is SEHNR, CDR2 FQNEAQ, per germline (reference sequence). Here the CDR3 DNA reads TGTGCCAGCAGTCGCGACAGGGGGCTAATAGCGGGGCACAATGAGCAGTTCTTC. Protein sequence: CASSRDRGLIAGHNEQFF.

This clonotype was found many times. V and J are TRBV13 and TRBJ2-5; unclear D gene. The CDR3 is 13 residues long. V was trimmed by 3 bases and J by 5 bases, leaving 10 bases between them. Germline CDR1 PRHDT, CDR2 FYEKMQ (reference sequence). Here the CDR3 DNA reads TGTGCCAGCAGCTTGCGACGGATGGAGACCCAGTACTTC. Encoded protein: CASSLRRMETQYF.

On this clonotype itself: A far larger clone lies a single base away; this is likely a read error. CDR3 region: CASSQQYEQYF. In DNA form, the CDR3 reads TGTGCCAGCAGCCAACAATACGAGCAGTACTTC. This rearrangement joins TRBV7-8 to TRBJ2-7; D remains unclear. The V and J ends lost 5 bases and 4 bases respectively, with 6 bases between them. Per germline, CDR1 SGHVS and CDR2 FQNEAQ. This CDR3 contains 11 residues.